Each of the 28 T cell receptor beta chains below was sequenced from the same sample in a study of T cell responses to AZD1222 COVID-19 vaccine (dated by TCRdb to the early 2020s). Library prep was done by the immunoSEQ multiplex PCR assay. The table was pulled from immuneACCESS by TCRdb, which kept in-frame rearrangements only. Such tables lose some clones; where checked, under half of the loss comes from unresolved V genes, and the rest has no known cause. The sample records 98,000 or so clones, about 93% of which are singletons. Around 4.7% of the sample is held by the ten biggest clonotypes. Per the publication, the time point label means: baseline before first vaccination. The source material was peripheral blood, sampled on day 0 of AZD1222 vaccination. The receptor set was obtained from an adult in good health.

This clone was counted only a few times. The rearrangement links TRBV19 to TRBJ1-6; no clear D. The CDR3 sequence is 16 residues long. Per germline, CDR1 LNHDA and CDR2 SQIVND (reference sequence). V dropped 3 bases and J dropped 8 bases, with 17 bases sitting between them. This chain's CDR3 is CASSIGGATLDSPLHF. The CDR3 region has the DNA TGTGCCAGTAGTATTGGTGGAGCAACTCTGGATTCACCCCTCCACTTT.

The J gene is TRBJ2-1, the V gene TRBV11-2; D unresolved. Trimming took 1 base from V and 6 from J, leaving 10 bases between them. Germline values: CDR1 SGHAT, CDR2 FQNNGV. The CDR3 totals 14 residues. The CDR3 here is CASSLVPGANEQFF. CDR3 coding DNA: TGTGCCAGCAGCTTAGTTCCCGGCGCCAATGAGCAGTTCTTC.

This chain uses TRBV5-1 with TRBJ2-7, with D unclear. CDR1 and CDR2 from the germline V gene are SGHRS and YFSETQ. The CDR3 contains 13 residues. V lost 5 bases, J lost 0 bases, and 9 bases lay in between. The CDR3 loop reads CASRAASSYEQYF. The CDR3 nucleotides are TGCGCCAGCAGGGCGGCTAGCTCCTACGAGCAGTACTTC.

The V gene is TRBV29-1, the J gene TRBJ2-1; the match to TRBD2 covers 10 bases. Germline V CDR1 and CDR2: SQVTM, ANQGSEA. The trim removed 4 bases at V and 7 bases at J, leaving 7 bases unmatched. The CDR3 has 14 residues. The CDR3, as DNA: TGCAGCGTTGTGGCTAGCGGGAGTCATAATGAGCAGTTCTTC. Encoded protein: CSVVASGSHNEQFF.

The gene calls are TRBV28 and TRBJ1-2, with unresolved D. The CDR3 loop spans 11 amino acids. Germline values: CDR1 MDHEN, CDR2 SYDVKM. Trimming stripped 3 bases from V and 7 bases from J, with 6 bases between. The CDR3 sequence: CASSFQVGYTF. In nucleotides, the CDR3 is TGTGCCAGCAGTTTCCAGGTTGGCTACACCTTC.

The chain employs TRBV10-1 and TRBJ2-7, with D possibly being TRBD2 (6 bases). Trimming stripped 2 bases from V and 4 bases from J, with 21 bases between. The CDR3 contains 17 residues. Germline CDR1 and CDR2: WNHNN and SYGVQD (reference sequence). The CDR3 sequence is CASSEGPGGLGPYEQYF. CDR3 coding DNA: TGCGCCAGCAGTGAGGGCCCCGGGGGATTGGGACCATACGAGCAGTACTTC.

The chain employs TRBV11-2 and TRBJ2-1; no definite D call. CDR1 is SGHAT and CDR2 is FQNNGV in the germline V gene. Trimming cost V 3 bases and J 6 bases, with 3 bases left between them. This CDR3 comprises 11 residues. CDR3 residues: CASSFSNEQFF. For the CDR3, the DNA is TGTGCCAGCAGCTTTAGCAATGAGCAGTTCTTC.

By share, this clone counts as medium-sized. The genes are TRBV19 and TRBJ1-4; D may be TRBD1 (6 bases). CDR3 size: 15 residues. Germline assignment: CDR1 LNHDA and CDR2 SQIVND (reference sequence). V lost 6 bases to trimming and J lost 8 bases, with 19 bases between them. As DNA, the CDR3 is TGTGCCAGTAGCCCAAATAGGGGAAGGGGGGAAAAACTGTTTTTT. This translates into CASSPNRGRGEKLFF.

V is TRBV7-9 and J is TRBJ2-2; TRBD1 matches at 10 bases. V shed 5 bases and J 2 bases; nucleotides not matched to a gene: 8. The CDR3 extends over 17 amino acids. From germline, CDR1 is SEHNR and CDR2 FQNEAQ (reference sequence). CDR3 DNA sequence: TGTGCCAGCAGCCCCGGGACAGGGGTTATCAACACCGGGGAGCTGTTTTTT. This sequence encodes CASSPGTGVINTGELFF.

This chain's CDR3 is CASSLDPGGQSDNEQFF. The CDR3 nucleotides read TGTGCCAGCAGCTTAGATCCTGGGGGACAGAGTGACAATGAGCAGTTCTTC. This chain joins TRBV11-3 and TRBJ2-1, with 7 nucleotides matching TRBD1. The trim removed 0 bases at V and 5 bases at J, leaving 10 bases unmatched. The CDR3 is 17 amino acids. From germline, CDR1 is SGHNT and CDR2 YENEEA.

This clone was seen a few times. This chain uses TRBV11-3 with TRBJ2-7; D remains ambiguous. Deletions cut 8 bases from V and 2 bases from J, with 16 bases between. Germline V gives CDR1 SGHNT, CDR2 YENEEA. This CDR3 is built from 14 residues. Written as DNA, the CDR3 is TGTGCCAGCGGGCGAGTTGGCCGGCCCTACGAGCAGTACTTC. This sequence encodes CASGRVGRPYEQYF.

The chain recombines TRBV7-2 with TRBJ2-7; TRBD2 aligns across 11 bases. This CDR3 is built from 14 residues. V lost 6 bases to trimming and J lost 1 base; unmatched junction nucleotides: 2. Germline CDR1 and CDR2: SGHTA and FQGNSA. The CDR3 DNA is TGTGCCAGCAGGTCTAGCGGGGGGTCCTACGAGCAGTACTTC. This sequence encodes CASRSSGGSYEQYF. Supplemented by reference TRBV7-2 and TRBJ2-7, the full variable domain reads GAGVSQSPSNKVTEKGKDVELRCDPISGHTALYWYRQSLGQGLEFLIYFQGNSAPDKSGLPSDRFSAERTGGSVSTLTIQRTQQEDSAVYLCASRSSGGSYEQYFGPGTRLTVT.

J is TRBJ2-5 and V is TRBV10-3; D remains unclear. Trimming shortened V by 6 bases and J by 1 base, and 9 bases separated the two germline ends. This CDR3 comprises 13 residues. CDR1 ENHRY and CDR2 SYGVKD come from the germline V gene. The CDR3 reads CAISEAFQETQYF. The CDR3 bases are TGTGCCATCAGCGAGGCTTTCCAAGAGACCCAGTACTTC.

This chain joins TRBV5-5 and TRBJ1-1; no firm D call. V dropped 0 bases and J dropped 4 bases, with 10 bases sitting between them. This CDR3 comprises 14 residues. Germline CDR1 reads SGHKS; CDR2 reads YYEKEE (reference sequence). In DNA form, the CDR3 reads TGTGCCAGCAGCTTGGGTTACGGTCCCACTGAAGCTTTCTTT. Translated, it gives CASSLGYGPTEAFF.

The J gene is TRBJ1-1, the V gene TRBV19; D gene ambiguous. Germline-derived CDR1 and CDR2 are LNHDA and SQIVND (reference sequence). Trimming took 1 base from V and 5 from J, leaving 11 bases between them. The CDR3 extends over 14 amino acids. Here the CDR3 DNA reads TGTGCCAGTAGTATAGGGACGGTTTTGACTGAAGCTTTCTTT. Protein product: CASSIGTVLTEAFF.

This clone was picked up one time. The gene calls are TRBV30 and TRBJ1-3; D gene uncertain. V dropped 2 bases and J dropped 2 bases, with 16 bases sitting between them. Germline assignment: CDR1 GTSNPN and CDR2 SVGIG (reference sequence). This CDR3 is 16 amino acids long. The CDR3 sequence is CAWSSGLSFPGNTIYF. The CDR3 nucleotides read TGTGCCTGGAGTTCAGGACTGTCTTTTCCTGGAAACACCATATATTTT.

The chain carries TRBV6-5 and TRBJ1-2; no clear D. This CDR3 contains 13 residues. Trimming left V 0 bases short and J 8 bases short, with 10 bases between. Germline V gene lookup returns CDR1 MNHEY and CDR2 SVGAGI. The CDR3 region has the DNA TGTGCCAGCAGTTACTCGATGCCCGGGGGCTACACCTTC. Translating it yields CASSYSMPGGYTF.

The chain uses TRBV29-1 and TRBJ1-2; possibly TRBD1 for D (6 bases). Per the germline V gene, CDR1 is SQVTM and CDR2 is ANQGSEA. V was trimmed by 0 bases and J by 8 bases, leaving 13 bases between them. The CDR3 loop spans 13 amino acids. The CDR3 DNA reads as TGCAGCGTTGAAGATTCTGCAGGGGACGGCTACACCTTC. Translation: CSVEDSAGDGYTF.

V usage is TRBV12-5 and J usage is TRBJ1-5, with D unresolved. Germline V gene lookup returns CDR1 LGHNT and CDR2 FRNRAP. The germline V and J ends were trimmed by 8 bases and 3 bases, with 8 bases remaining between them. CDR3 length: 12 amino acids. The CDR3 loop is CASSEDNQPQHF. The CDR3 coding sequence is TGTGCTAGTAGCGAGGACAATCAGCCCCAGCATTTT.

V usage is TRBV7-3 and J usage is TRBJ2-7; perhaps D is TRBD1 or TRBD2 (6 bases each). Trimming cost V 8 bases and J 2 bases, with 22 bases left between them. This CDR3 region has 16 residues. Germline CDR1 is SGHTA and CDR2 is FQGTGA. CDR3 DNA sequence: TGTGCCAGCTTTGCCAGGATAGGGGGGAGCCCCTACGAGCAGTACTTC. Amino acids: CASFARIGGSPYEQYF.

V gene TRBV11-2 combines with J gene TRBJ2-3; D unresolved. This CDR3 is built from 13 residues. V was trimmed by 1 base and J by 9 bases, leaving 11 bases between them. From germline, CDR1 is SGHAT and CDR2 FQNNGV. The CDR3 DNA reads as TGTGCCAGCAGCTTAGGGCCCGGTGTCACGCAGTATTTT. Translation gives CASSLGPGVTQYF.

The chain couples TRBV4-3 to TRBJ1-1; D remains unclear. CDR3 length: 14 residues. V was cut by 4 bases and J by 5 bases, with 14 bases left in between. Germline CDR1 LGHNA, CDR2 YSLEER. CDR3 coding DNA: TGCGCCAGCAGCCTTCTGAGACACGCAACTGAAGCTTTCTTT. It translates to CASSLLRHATEAFF.

DNA of the CDR3: TGTGCCAGCAGCTACCAAGAGACCCAGTACTTC. The encoded protein is CASSYQETQYF. The chain combines TRBV11-1 with TRBJ2-5; D remains unclear. Germline CDR1 SGHAT, CDR2 FQDESV (reference sequence). This CDR3 region has 11 residues. V lost 4 bases and J 0 bases, leaving 0 bases between the germline ends.

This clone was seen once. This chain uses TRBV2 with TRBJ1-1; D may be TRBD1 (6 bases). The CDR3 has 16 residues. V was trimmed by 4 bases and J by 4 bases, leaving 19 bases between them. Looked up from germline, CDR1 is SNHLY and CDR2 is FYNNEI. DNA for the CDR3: TGTGCCAGCAGTGGCCCGACAGGCCCAGCCCGCACTGAAGCTTTCTTT. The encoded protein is CASSGPTGPARTEAFF.

The CDR3 sequence: CASSVRDTYGSSYNSPLHF. CDR3 DNA: TGTGCCAGCAGTGTAAGGGACACATACGGAAGCTCCTATAATTCACCCCTCCACTTT. The rearrangement joins TRBV2 to TRBJ1-6; weak D call: TRBD1 (6 bases). The CDR3 runs to 19 residues. Germline V gene lookup returns CDR1 SNHLY and CDR2 FYNNEI. Trimming removed 4 bases from V and 0 bases from J, with 19 bases in between.

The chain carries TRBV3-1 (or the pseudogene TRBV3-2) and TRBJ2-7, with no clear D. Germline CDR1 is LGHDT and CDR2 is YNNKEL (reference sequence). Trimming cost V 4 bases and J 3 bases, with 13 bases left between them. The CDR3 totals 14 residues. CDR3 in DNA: TGTGCCAGCAGCCCAGACGGAATTCGCTACGAGCAGTACTTC. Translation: CASSPDGIRYEQYF.

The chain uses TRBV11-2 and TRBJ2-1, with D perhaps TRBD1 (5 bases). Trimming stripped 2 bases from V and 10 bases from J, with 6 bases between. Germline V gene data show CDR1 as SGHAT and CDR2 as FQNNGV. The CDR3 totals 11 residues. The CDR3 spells CASSLQGEQFF. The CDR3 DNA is TGTGCCAGCAGCTTACAGGGCGAGCAGTTCTTC.

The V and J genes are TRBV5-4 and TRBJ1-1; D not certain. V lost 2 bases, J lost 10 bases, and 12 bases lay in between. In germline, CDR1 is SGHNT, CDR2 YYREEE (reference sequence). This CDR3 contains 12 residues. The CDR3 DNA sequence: TGTGCCAGCAGCTTACATGGCCAAGGAGCTTTCTTT. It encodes CASSLHGQGAFF.